These T cell receptor beta chains were read from a single sample in a study of identical twins. Via MiXCR, TCRdb re-called the 5' RACE reads, giving one row per CDR3 protein. The table has 400,000 to 500,000 distinct CDR3 sequences, less than 20% seen once. Source material: naive T cells sorted from blood. All receptors derive from a man aged 45-65 years in good health. The CDR3 runs from the conserved cysteine through the conserved F or W. D genes are given only for firm matches. Only part of the rows carry a size: once, few, many, or a class if the clone is expanded.

j_call clone_size d_call v_call cdr3_aa cdr3_nt
TRBJ2-3 - TRBD1 TRBV30 CAWSGTGGGADTQYF TGTGCCTGGAGTGGCACAGGGGGTGGCGCAGATACGCAGTATTTT
TRBJ2-3 many - TRBV6-1 CASRDTTRTDTQYF TGTGCCAGCCGGGACACCACGCGGACAGATACGCAGTATTTT
TRBJ2-1 - - TRBV5-1 CASSLEGGASYNEQFF TGCGCCAGCAGCTTGGAGGGCGGGGCCTCCTACAATGAGCAGTTCTTC
TRBJ2-4 - - TRBV9 CASSVGYLAKNIQYF TGTGCCAGCAGCGTAGGATATCTAGCCAAAAACATTCAGTACTTC
TRBJ2-3 few TRBD2 TRBV20-1 CSARQGGIGRGTQYF TGCAGTGCTAGACAGGGAGGCATCGGGAGGGGTACGCAGTATTTT
TRBJ2-4 few - TRBV10-3 CAISAGRQNKNIQYF TGTGCCATCAGTGCGGGGAGGCAGAACAAAAACATTCAGTACTTC
TRBJ1-5 - - TRBV10-3 CANSRDLGQPQHF TGTGCCAACTCCCGGGACCTGGGTCAGCCCCAGCATTTT
TRBJ2-3 few - TRBV23-1 CASSHSKIGDTQYF TGCGCCAGCAGTCACTCCAAGATTGGAGATACGCAGTATTTT
TRBJ2-7 many - TRBV4-1 CASSQGRSYEQYF TGCGCCAGCAGCCAAGGCCGCTCCTACGAGCAGTACTTC
TRBJ1-6 few - TRBV4-2 CASSPEARRDSPLHF TGTGCCAGCAGCCCGGAGGCCAGGAGGGATTCACCCCTCCACTTT
TRBJ2-1 few - TRBV6-2/TRBV6-3 CASSYDNSYNEQFF TGTGCCAGCAGTTATGACAACTCCTACAATGAGCAGTTCTTC
TRBJ1-2 - - TRBV13 CASSLGGGSYYGYTF TGTGCCAGCAGCTTAGGAGGGGGTTCGTACTATGGCTACACCTTC
TRBJ2-2 many - TRBV18 CASSLYYKNTGELFF TGTGCCAGCTCACTCTACTACAAGAACACCGGGGAGCTGTTTTTT
TRBJ2-5 - TRBD2 TRBV3-1 CASSHAGTSGQGQYF TGTGCCAGCAGCCATGCCGGGACTAGCGGACAGGGCCAGTACTTC
TRBJ2-7 - - TRBV7-2 CASSLAPPKPLYEQYF TGTGCCAGCAGCTTAGCCCCACCGAAACCGCTTTACGAGCAGTACTTC
TRBJ2-1 - TRBD2 TRBV20-1 CSARPGLVGAQYNEQFF TGCAGTGCTAGGCCGGGACTAGTAGGAGCGCAGTACAATGAGCAGTTCTTC
TRBJ2-7 many - TRBV5-4 CASSFGQGSSYEQYF TGTGCCAGCAGCTTCGGGCAGGGGAGCTCCTACGAGCAGTACTTC
TRBJ1-5 few TRBD1 TRBV10-3 CAIGTGKDQPQHF TGTGCCATCGGGACAGGGAAAGATCAGCCCCAGCATTTT
TRBJ2-7 many TRBD1 TRBV20-1 CSARDGKGQTGGFYEQYF TGCAGTGCTAGAGATGGGAAGGGCCAGACAGGGGGTTTCTACGAGCAGTACTTC
TRBJ2-7 - - TRBV7-2 CASSLVGRSVYEQYF TGTGCCAGCAGCTTGGTCGGCAGGTCGGTTTACGAGCAGTACTTC
TRBJ2-7 few TRBD1 TRBV6-5 CASSYLTGTYEQYF TGTGCCAGCAGTTACTTGACAGGGACCTACGAGCAGTACTTC
TRBJ2-1 few - TRBV20-1 CSAYRDTDYNEQFF TGCAGTGCTTACCGGGACACCGACTACAATGAGCAGTTCTTC
TRBJ2-1 many TRBD2 TRBV6-5 CASSYSWTSDEQFF TGTGCCAGCAGTTACTCATGGACTAGCGATGAGCAGTTCTTC
TRBJ2-5 - - TRBV4-2 CASSHSGRAIQETQYF TGTGCCAGCAGCCATTCAGGCAGGGCTATACAAGAGACCCAGTACTTC
TRBJ2-1 - TRBD2 TRBV7-2 CASSFTPGLSYNEQFF TGTGCCAGCAGTTTTACCCCGGGACTAAGCTACAATGAGCAGTTCTTC
TRBJ1-5 many TRBD1 TRBV20-1 CSAKATGYQPQHF TGCAGTGCTAAGGCGACAGGGTATCAGCCCCAGCATTTT
TRBJ2-3 few TRBD2 TRBV28 CASSFPLAGGVDTQYF TGTGCCAGCAGTTTCCCACTAGCGGGAGGCGTAGATACGCAGTATTTT
TRBJ1-1 many TRBD1 TRBV10-1 CASSEGTGGTEAFF TGCGCCAGCAGTGAGGGGACAGGTGGGACTGAAGCTTTCTTT
TRBJ1-2 many TRBD1 TRBV6-1 CASSPGTGGGYTF TGTGCCAGCAGTCCCGGGACAGGGGGCGGCTACACCTTC
TRBJ2-2 few - TRBV5-1 CASSLSWSPNTGELFF TGCGCCAGCAGCTTGAGCTGGTCACCTAACACCGGGGAGCTGTTTTTT
TRBJ2-1 - - TRBV24-1 CATSLKDQGVRQFF TGTGCCACCAGCCTAAAAGACCAGGGTGTACGACAGTTCTTC
TRBJ1-1 few - TRBV7-2 CASSLKGGSATRF TGTGCCAGCAGCTTAAAGGGGGGCTCAGCCACACGTTTT
TRBJ2-1 - TRBD2 TRBV2 CASSRTPGLAGGGEQFF TGTGCCAGCAGCCGAACCCCGGGACTAGCGGGGGGAGGTGAGCAGTTCTTC
TRBJ2-7 many - TRBV7-3 CASSLSGSDEQYF TGTGCCAGCAGCTTATCGGGGTCCGACGAGCAGTACTTC
TRBJ2-2 - - TRBV12-3/TRBV12-4 CASSFRGLGELFF TGTGCCAGCAGTTTTAGAGGTCTGGGGGAGCTGTTTTTT
TRBJ1-3 many - TRBV6-5 CASSSITGSGNTIYF TGTGCCAGCAGTTCCATAACAGGGAGCGGAAACACCATATATTTT
TRBJ2-4 - TRBD1 TRBV12-3/TRBV12-4 CASSRDRGLILNIQYF TGTGCCAGCAGTCGCGACAGGGGGCTGATTCTGAACATTCAGTACTTC
TRBJ2-1 few - TRBV28 CASSSPGPSEQFF TGTGCCAGCAGCTCCCCCGGGCCGAGTGAGCAGTTCTTC
TRBJ2-3 - - TRBV15 CATSSTGQVLTDTQYF TGTGCCACCAGCTCCACGGGGCAGGTACTCACAGATACGCAGTATTTT
TRBJ1-5 - - TRBV2 CASSGGRGGNQPQHF TGTGCCAGCAGTGGTGGCAGGGGAGGCAATCAGCCCCAGCATTTT
TRBJ2-5 - TRBD1 TRBV5-1 CASRQGYQETQYF TGCGCCAGCAGACAGGGGTACCAAGAGACCCAGTACTTC
TRBJ1-5 - TRBD1 TRBV6-1 CASSPADRSAQHF TGTGCCAGCAGCCCAGCGGACAGGTCAGCCCAGCATTTT
TRBJ2-3 - TRBD1 TRBV5-6 CASSLKGQGLVTDTQYF TGTGCCAGCAGTTTAAAGGGACAGGGGTTAGTCACAGATACGCAGTATTTT
TRBJ2-1 - - TRBV20-1 CSARDPAYRGAVDEQFF TGCAGTGCTAGAGACCCCGCTTATCGGGGAGCCGTGGATGAGCAGTTCTTC
TRBJ2-2 few TRBD2 TRBV4-2 CASSQNVLAGNTGELFF TGTGCCAGCAGCCAGAATGTCCTAGCGGGGAACACCGGGGAGCTGTTTTTT
TRBJ1-3 - - TRBV18 CASSPSRGADGNTIYF TGTGCCAGCTCACCTTCGAGGGGCGCTGACGGAAACACCATATATTTT